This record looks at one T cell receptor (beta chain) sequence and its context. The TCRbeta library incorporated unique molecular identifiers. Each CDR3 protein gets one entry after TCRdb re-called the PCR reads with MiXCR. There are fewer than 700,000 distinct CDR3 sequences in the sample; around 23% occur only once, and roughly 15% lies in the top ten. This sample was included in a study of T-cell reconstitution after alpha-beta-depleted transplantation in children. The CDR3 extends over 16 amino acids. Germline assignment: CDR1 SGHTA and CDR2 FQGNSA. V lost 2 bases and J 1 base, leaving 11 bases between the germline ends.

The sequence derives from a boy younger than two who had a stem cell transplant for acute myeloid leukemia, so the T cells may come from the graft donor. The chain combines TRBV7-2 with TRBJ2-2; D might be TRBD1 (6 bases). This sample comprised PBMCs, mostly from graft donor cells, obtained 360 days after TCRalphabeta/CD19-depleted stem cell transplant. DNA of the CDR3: TGTGCCAGCAGCTTATTGGCCAGGGGGAACACCGGGGAGCTGTTTTTT. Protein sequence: CASSLLARGNTGELFF.